This T cell receptor beta chain originates from a study of post-analysis software for immune sequencing data. CDR1 and CDR2 (germline): SGHVS, FNYEAQ. V lost 3 bases to trimming and J lost 0 bases, with 9 bases between them. This CDR3 has 15 residues. Every TCR beta cDNA library bore unique molecular identifiers. MiXCR, applied by TCRdb to the PCR reads, yields one record per CDR3 protein. The top ten hold approximately 0.55% of the sample, which has hundreds of thousands of distinct CDR3 sequences, less than 35% seen once. This clonotype was observed a few times. The antigen is undetermined. Overall study findings and caveats: Controls had lower frequencies than patients of five or six TRBV segments, which included TRBV5-6, TRBV5-1 and TRBV20-1. Among multiple sclerosis patients, normalized Chao1 diversity was significantly below that of controls. F-measure co-clustering was strong for batch-matched samples.

Sequencing was done on a sample of blood. The receptor was derived from a girl aged 5-17 years with multiple sclerosis. The genes are TRBV7-6 and TRBJ2-1; D uncertain. CDR3 DNA sequence: TGTGCCAGCAGCTTCGGACCGCGCTCCTACAATGAGCAGTTCTTC. Its protein product is CASSFGPRSYNEQFF.